The 26 T cell receptor beta chains below come from one sample, sequenced in a study of brain T cells in children with intractable seizures. Here immunoSEQ multiplex PCR was the method, and the copy in TCRdb shows in-frame clones only, minus some. The data contain about 22,000 clones, around 94% of them seen just once; the ten biggest clones take up 5% to 7%. The input for sequencing was peripheral blood, taken at surgery. The receptors were gathered from a boy younger than 18 with focal cortical dysplasia and intractable seizures.

The CDR3 protein is CASSLRGSNQPQHF. CDR3 nucleotides: TGTGCCAGCAGTTTGAGGGGAAGCAATCAGCCCCAGCATTTT. This chain uses TRBV27 with TRBJ1-5, with TRBD1 as a possible D gene (5 bases). CDR3 size: 14 residues. Germline-derived CDR1 and CDR2 are MNHEY and SMNVEV (reference sequence). V was clipped by 3 bases and J by 1 base, with 7 bases between them.

This CDR3 is CASSQVSGLGSYNEQFF. CDR3 nucleotides: TGTGCCAGCAGCCAAGTTAGCGGACTTGGGTCCTACAATGAGCAGTTCTTC. The chain has TRBV4-2 and TRBJ2-1; D perhaps matches TRBD2 (6 bases). Deletions cut 1 base from V and 1 base from J, with 14 bases between. CDR3 length equals 17 residues. CDR1 is LGHNA, CDR2 YNFKEQ, per germline.

The chain joins TRBV2 to TRBJ2-1, with 8 bases identical to TRBD1. The CDR3 covers 14 residues. The J segment lost 5 bases and the V segment lost 6 bases, leaving 6 bases of the junction unmatched. The germline CDR1 and CDR2 sequences are SNHLY and FYNNEI. The CDR3 region is CASSPDRADNEQFF. DNA of the CDR3: TGTGCCAGCAGCCCGGACAGGGCGGACAATGAGCAGTTCTTC.

The rearrangement joins TRBV28 to TRBJ1-4; 9 bases align to TRBD1. V trimming: 6 bases; J trimming: 8 bases; junction bases outside the gene matches: 7. This CDR3 is 14 amino acids long. Per the germline V gene, CDR1 is MDHEN and CDR2 is SYDVKM. This chain's CDR3 is CASSTGGGLEKLFF. The CDR3 nucleotides are TGTGCCAGCAGCACAGGGGGCGGCCTCGAAAAACTGTTTTTT.

The gene calls are TRBV6-5 and TRBJ1-2; 9 bases match TRBD1. Trimming cost V 4 bases and J 5 bases; bases outside gene matches: 2. This CDR3 contains 13 residues. The V gene's germline CDR1 is MNHEY and CDR2 SVGAGI. Here the CDR3 reads CASSWGQGYGYTF. The CDR3 bases are TGTGCCAGCAGTTGGGGACAGGGTTATGGCTACACCTTC.

V and J are TRBV27 and TRBJ2-7; D possibly uses TRBD1 or TRBD2 (5 bases each). Germline CDR1 and CDR2: MNHEY and SMNVEV (reference sequence). With 6 bases removed from V and 4 bases from J, the gap between germline ends came to 19 bases. The CDR3 sequence is 15 residues long. CDR3 sequence reads: CASRGQDRGVYEQYV. The CDR3 coding sequence is TGTGCCAGCAGGGGTCAGGATAGGGGAGTTTACGAGCAGTACGTC.

V usage is TRBV6-6 and J usage is TRBJ2-7; D is unclear. The CDR3 runs to 13 residues. V was trimmed by 5 bases and J by 5 bases, leaving 13 bases between them. The germline V gene encodes CDR1 MNHNY and CDR2 SVGAGI (reference sequence). The DNA of the CDR3 is TGTGCCAGCAGTCCGGACGGCTTCCACGAGCAGTACGTC. The encoded protein is CASSPDGFHEQYV.

V gene TRBV2 combines with J gene TRBJ2-1; D gene unclear. There are 16 residues in the CDR3. The ends were cut back, 5 bases at V and 2 bases at J, with 16 bases in the middle. CDR1 is SNHLY, CDR2 FYNNEI, per germline. The CDR3 here is CASSTPPEEPYNEQFF. The CDR3 region has the DNA TGTGCCAGCAGTACCCCCCCGGAAGAGCCCTACAATGAGCAGTTCTTC.

This chain joins TRBV15 and TRBJ2-7; possibly TRBD1 for D (6 bases). Germline CDR1 and CDR2: LNHNV and YYDKDF (reference sequence). V shed 0 bases and J shed 5 bases, with 14 bases lying between them. The CDR3 is made up of 15 amino acids. The CDR3 reads CATSRETGIQDEQYF. The CDR3 DNA follows: TGTGCCACCAGCAGAGAAACAGGGATCCAGGACGAGCAGTACTTC.

With respect to this clone: Other DNA sequences from this sample encode an identical CDR3 as well. This chain uses TRBV4-2 with TRBJ2-7; 8 nucleotides line up with TRBD1. After removal of 4 bases from V and 3 bases from J, the junction contained 11 bases not matched to a gene. This CDR3 is built from 16 residues. Germline V gene lookup returns CDR1 LGHNA and CDR2 YNFKEQ. CDR3 loop: CASSPRTGLIYYEQYF. CDR3 coding DNA: TGTGCCAGCAGCCCTCGGACAGGGCTAATTTACTACGAGCAGTACTTC.

The chain joins TRBV19 to TRBJ2-2, with D possibly TRBD2 on 6 matching bases. Trimming removed 3 bases at V and 6 bases at J, with 14 bases between. There are 15 residues in the CDR3. Germline assignment: CDR1 LNHDA and CDR2 SQIVND (reference sequence). In nucleotides, the CDR3 is TGTGCCAGTAGTATTAGAGGCGGGGCGGCCGGGGAGCTGTTTTTT. Its translation: CASSIRGGAAGELFF.

The chain carries TRBV7-8 and TRBJ1-6, with D uncertain. V was clipped by 2 bases and J by 3 bases, with 11 bases between them. CDR1 is SGHVS and CDR2 is FQNEAQ in the germline V gene. CDR3 length equals 16 residues. CDR3: CASSLIGRGYNSPLHF. CDR3 bases: TGTGCCAGCAGCTTAATAGGGAGAGGCTATAATTCACCCCTCCACTTT.

The V and J genes are TRBV6-5 and TRBJ1-2; a possible D gene is TRBD1 (6 bases). This CDR3 is built from 13 residues. The germline CDR1 and CDR2 sequences are MNHEY and SVGAGI. The ends were cut back, 7 bases at V and 6 bases at J, with 15 bases in the middle. The CDR3 here is CASTLGGADGYTF. In DNA, the CDR3 is TGTGCCAGCACCCTAGGGGGGGCAGATGGCTACACCTTC.

V gene TRBV28 combines with J gene TRBJ2-7; D unclear. Germline values: CDR1 MDHEN, CDR2 SYDVKM. Trimming stripped 2 bases from V and 3 bases from J, with 8 bases between. This CDR3 is built from 13 residues. The DNA of the CDR3 is TGTGCCAGCAGTTTAAAGACCTACTACGAGCAGTACGTC. Its protein product is CASSLKTYYEQYV.

The chain joins TRBV5-4 to TRBJ1-2; perhaps TRBD1 as D (6 bases). V was pared by 6 bases and J by 3 bases, with 12 bases between. The CDR3 is 13 residues long. The V gene's germline CDR1 is SGHNT and CDR2 YYREEE (reference sequence). CDR3 sequence reads: CASNLGGDYGYTF. The CDR3 DNA is TGTGCCAGCAATTTAGGGGGGGACTATGGCTACACCTTC.

The genes are TRBV10-1 and TRBJ2-3; 9 bases are a match to TRBD1. This CDR3 spans 16 amino acids. The germline V gene has CDR1 WNHNN and CDR2 SYGVQD (reference sequence). V was clipped by 3 bases and J by 4 bases; unmatched bases: 8. CDR3 sequence: CASSDPGQGGADTQYF. The DNA for the CDR3 is TGCGCCAGCAGTGACCCGGGACAGGGAGGCGCAGATACGCAGTATTTT.

The chain carries TRBV30 and TRBJ2-5, with D possibly called TRBD1 or TRBD2 (7 bases each). This CDR3 comprises 13 residues. The germline V gene encodes CDR1 GTSNPN and CDR2 SVGIG (reference sequence). V was clipped by 5 bases and J by 5 bases, with 15 bases between them. As DNA, the CDR3 is TGTGCCTGGGAATCAGGGGGAGGGGAGACCCAGTACTTC. It specifies CAWESGGGETQYF.

The CDR3 bases are TGTGCCAGTCGGCGGGGGACAGCCTATGGCTACACCTTC. This encodes CASRRGTAYGYTF. This rearrangement joins TRBV19 to TRBJ1-2, with 7 bases matching TRBD1. V lost 8 bases and J lost 4; bases outside the gene matches: 7. This CDR3 comprises 13 residues. Germline lookup yields CDR1 LNHDA and CDR2 SQIVND (reference sequence).

The chain joins TRBV19 to TRBJ2-2; 9 bases map to TRBD1. The J segment lost 6 bases and the V segment lost 5 bases, leaving 7 bases of the junction unmatched. The germline V gene encodes CDR1 LNHDA and CDR2 SQIVND (reference sequence). The CDR3 covers 15 residues. CDR3 residues: CASSPRQGEAGELFF. The CDR3 nucleotides are TGTGCCAGTAGTCCCCGACAGGGGGAGGCCGGGGAGCTGTTTTTT.

The CDR3 reads CASSVDREPPDTQYF. CDR3 sequence (DNA): TGTGCCAGCAGCGTTGACAGGGAACCACCAGATACGCAGTATTTT. The gene calls are TRBV9 and TRBJ2-3; 7 nucleotides line up with TRBD1. The V segment lost 2 bases and the J segment 4 bases; nucleotides outside the gene matches: 7. There are 15 residues in the CDR3. From germline, CDR1 is SGDLS and CDR2 YYNGEE.

The chain employs TRBV12-5 and TRBJ2-3, with D uncertain. This CDR3 comprises 14 residues. CDR1 and CDR2 from the germline V gene are LGHNT and FRNRAP. V was shortened by 2 bases and J by 0 bases, with 6 bases between the two germline ends. This CDR3 reads CASGLPRSTDTQYF. The CDR3 DNA sequence: TGTGCTAGTGGTTTGCCCAGGAGCACAGATACGCAGTATTTT.

This rearrangement joins TRBV4-1 to TRBJ2-1; the D gene is possibly TRBD1 (5 bases). Germline V CDR1 and CDR2: MGHRA, YSYEKL. The ends were cut back, 0 bases at V and 0 bases at J, with 9 bases in the middle. This CDR3 comprises 16 residues. The CDR3, as DNA: TGCGCCAGCAGCCAAGAATTAGGGGTCTCCTACAATGAGCAGTTCTTC. It translates to CASSQELGVSYNEQFF.

The rearrangement uses TRBV7-2 and TRBJ2-2; TRBD1 agrees at 9 bases. This CDR3 is built from 16 residues. Germline-derived CDR1 and CDR2 are SGHTA and FQGNSA. V gave up 5 bases and J gave up 0 bases; unmatched junction bases: 4. DNA of the CDR3: TGTGCCAGCAGCCCCCGACAGGGGGCGAACACCGGGGAGCTGTTTTTT. This translates into CASSPRQGANTGELFF.

This clone was seen a single time. The chain couples TRBV5-6 to TRBJ1-3, with D possibly TRBD1 on 5 matching bases. CDR1 and CDR2 from the germline V gene are SGHDT and YYEEEE. The CDR3 spans 15 residues. V lost 2 bases and J 4 bases, leaving 13 bases between the germline ends. CDR3 DNA sequence: TGTGCCAGCAGCTTATTCGGAGGGGCCGGAAACACCATATATTTT. This encodes CASSLFGGAGNTIYF.

The J gene is TRBJ1-3, the V gene TRBV5-1; possible D gene TRBD1, 5 bases. The germline CDR1 and CDR2 sequences are SGHRS and YFSETQ. V was shortened by 4 bases and J by 9 bases, with 26 bases between the two germline ends. The CDR3 has 17 residues. CDR3 region: CASSPSRGSVRQGTIYF. The CDR3 DNA sequence: TGCGCCAGCAGCCCCTCCCGGGGCTCCGTACGCCAAGGCACCATATATTTT.

In the case of this clone: Different DNA sequences within this sample yield the same CDR3. The gene calls are TRBV11-2 and TRBJ2-1, with TRBD2 identical over 8 bases. The CDR3 has 15 residues. Trimming at V came to 1 base and at J to 8 bases, leaving 7 bases not matched to a gene. Germline V CDR1 and CDR2: SGHAT, FQNNGV. Written as DNA, the CDR3 is TGTGCCAGCAGCTTAGGACCGGGGGGGGGCGATGAGCAGTTCTTC. It encodes CASSLGPGGGDEQFF. Drawing the rest from reference TRBV11-2 and TRBJ2-1, the complete variable domain is EAGVAQSPRYKIIEKRQSVAFWCNPISGHATLYWYQQILGQGPKLLIQFQNNGVVDDSQLPKDRFSAERLKGVDSTLKIQPAKLEDSAVYLCASSLGPGGGDEQFFGPGTRLTVL.